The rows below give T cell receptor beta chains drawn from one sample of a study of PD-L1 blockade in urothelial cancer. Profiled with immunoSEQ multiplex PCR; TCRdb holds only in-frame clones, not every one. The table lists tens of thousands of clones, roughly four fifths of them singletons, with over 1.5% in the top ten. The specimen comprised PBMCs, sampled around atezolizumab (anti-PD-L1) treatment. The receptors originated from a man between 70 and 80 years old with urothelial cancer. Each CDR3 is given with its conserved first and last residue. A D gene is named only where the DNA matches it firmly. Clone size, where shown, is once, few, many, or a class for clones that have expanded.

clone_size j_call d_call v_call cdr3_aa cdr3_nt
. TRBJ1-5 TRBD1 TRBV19 CASSIGGQGPNQPQHF TGTGCCAGTAGTATCGGGGGACAGGGGCCAAATCAGCCCCAGCATTTT
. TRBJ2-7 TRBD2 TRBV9 CASSVDTSGYEQYF TGTGCCAGCAGCGTAGATACTAGCGGGTACGAGCAGTACTTC
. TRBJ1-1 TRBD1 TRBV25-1 CASTQTGLLNTEAFF TGTGCCAGCACTCAGACAGGGCTTTTGAACACTGAAGCTTTCTTT
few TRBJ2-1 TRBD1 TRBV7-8 CASSWAGTGGFF TGTGCCAGCAGCTGGGCCGGGACAGGAGGTTTCTTC
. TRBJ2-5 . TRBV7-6 CASTRGGRGTQYF TGTGCCAGCACCAGGGGCGGTCGAGGGACCCAGTACTTC
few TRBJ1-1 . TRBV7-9 CASSSQTMNTEAFF TGTGCCAGCAGCTCGCAAACTATGAACACTGAAGCTTTCTTT
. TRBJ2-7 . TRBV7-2 CASSLWDTSSYEQYF TGTGCCAGCAGCCTTTGGGACACGAGCTCCTACGAGCAGTACTTC
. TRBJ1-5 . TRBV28 CASSQMRDSNQPQHF TGTGCCAGCAGTCAAATGAGGGATAGCAATCAGCCCCAGCATTTT
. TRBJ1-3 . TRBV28 CASSFPRLGASSGNTIYF TGTGCCAGCAGTTTTCCTCGTTTGGGGGCGAGCTCTGGAAACACCATATATTTT
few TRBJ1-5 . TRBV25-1 CASTQAGDGQPQHF TGTGCCAGCACCCAGGCAGGGGACGGTCAGCCCCAGCATTTT
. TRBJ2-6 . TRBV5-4 CASSLGTDSNSGANVLTF TGTGCCAGCAGCTTGGGTACGGACAGTAACTCTGGGGCCAACGTCCTGACTTTC
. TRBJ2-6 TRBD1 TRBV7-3 CASSSRTGGTGANVLTF TGTGCCAGCAGCTCCAGGACAGGGGGAACTGGGGCCAACGTCCTGACTTTC
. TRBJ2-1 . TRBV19 CASSLGRDQYYNEQFF TGTGCCAGTAGCCTGGGGCGGGACCAATATTACAATGAGCAGTTCTTC